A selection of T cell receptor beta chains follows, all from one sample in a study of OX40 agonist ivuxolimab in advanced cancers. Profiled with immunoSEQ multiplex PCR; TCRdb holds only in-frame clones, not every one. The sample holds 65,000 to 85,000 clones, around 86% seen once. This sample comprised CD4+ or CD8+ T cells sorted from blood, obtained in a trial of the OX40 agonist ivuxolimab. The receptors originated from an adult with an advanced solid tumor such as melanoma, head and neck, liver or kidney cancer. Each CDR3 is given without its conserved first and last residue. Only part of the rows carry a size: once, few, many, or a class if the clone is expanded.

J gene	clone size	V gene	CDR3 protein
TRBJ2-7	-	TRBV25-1	ASSEGGSAEQY
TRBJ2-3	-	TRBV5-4	ASSFAVSRVGTDTQY
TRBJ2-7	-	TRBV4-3	ASSQSLGQFYEQY
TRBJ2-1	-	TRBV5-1	ASSLAYGVYNEQF
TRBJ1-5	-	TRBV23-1	ASSQRQYSNQPQH
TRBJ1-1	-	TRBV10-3	AISEGQTGLSEAF
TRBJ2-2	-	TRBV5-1	ASNLGDTGELF
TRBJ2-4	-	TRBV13	ASSFGLAGAKNIQY
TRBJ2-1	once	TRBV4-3	ASSQASGTRVF
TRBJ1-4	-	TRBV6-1	ASSGSDRSTNEKLF
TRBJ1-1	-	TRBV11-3	ASTVIGESTEAF
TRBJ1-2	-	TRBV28	ASKSQGINYGYT
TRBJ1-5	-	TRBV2	ASSVAASRNQPQH
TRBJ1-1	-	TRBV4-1	ASSQGPQGKTEAF
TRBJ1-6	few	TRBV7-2	ASSLSPGGHSPLH
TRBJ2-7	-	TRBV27	ASRIVAASYEQY
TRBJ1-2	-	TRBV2	ASSDPTEPGGYT
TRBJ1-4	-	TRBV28	ASSFRSTNEKLF
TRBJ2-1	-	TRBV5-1	ASSLWGPYNEQF
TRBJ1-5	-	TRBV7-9	ASSPGGGKSNQPQH
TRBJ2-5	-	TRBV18	ASSPNLQETQY
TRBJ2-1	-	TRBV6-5	ASSYGDRDYNEQF
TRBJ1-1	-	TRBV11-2	ASSLYRGSVTEAF
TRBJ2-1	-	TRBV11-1	ASTILAGGRDNEQF
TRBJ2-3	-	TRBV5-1	ASSPLLGSTDTQY
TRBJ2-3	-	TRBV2	ASSGQLTRTDTQY
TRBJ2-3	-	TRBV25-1	ASSAGLAGGPSTDTQY
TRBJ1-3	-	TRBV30	AWSTGNTIY
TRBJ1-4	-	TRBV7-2	ASSWGNEKLF
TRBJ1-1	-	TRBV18	ASSPQRTEAF
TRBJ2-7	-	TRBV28	ASSLRVGSHEQY
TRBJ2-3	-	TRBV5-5	ASSWTGLLTDTQY
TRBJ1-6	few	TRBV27	ASSLRRANSPLH
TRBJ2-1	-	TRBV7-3	ASSLVLTSYNEQF
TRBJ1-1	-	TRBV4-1	ASSQARTDITEAF
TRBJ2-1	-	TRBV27	ASSYRGSYNEQF